The clone carrying this T cell receptor beta chain was observed a few times. Antigen unknown. From RNA transcripts, TCR beta CDR3 regions were amplified. TCR CDR3 regions were first amplified by RT-PCR with HTBI primers. One entry per CDR3 protein results from TCRdb running MiXCR on the multiplex PCR reads. The sample lists roughly 500,000 distinct CDR3 sequences; over 35% were seen once. CDR3 length: 15 amino acids. V shed 6 bases and J shed 8 bases, with 19 bases lying between them. The germline V gene encodes CDR1 SNHLY and CDR2 FYNNEI. The source of the sample is a study of T cells in Graves' hyperthyroidism and ophthalmopathy. Based on clinical symptoms, serum thyroxine and TRAb, thyroid ultrasound and orbital computed tomography, diagnoses were reached. The study's findings and limits: Prediction of ophthalmopathy progression came a median 6.5 months pre-onset. Among clonotypes expanded in thyroid above 0.001, most were also found in blood.

The rearrangement links TRBV2 to TRBJ1-4, with D hard to call. Sample: peripheral blood or thyroid tissue (not recorded which). The source is an adult woman with Graves' disease, either hyperthyroidism or ophthalmopathy (not recorded which). CDR3: CASSPVSGEGEKLFF. CDR3 bases: TGTGCCAGCAGCCCCGTTAGCGGGGAGGGCGAAAAACTGTTTTTT.